This T cell receptor (beta chain) was obtained from a study of control samples from healthy donors and cancer patients. V trimming: 4 bases; J trimming: 3 bases; junction bases outside the gene matches: 7. The CDR3 sequence is 15 residues long. The germline V gene encodes CDR1 MDHEN and CDR2 SYDVKM. Repertoires were generated with immunoSEQ multiplex PCR, while TCRdb's copy carries only in-frame clones and drops some. In the table there are 65,000 to 80,000 clones, about 90% of which are singletons. The TCR sequence derives from a woman aged 55-70 years with head and neck cancer. The sample was PBMCs. The genes are TRBV28 and TRBJ2-7; 9 bases are shared with TRBD2. CDR3 amino acids: CASSSVTSGRYEQYF. DNA of the CDR3: TGTGCCAGCAGTTCCGTGACTAGCGGCCGCTACGAGCAGTACTTC. The entire variable domain, with the rest obtained from reference TRBV28 and TRBJ2-7, is as follows: DVKVTQSSRYLVKRTGEKVFLECVQDMDHENMFWYRQDPGLGLRLIYFSYDVKMKEKGDIPEGYSVSREKKERFSLILESASTNQTSMYLCASSSVTSGRYEQYFGPGTRLTVT.